Below, 5 T cell receptor beta chains from the same sample are listed, as sequenced in a study of long-term antiretroviral therapy in people with HIV. With survey level as its setting, the immunoSEQ assay was v3.0. Profiled with immunoSEQ multiplex PCR; TCRdb holds only in-frame clones, not every one. The repertoire consists of fewer than 30,000 clones, with around 80% occurring once and the leading ten covering 9.5% to 10%. Material: unsorted PBMCs, obtained about 2.7 years after starting antiretroviral therapy. The receptor set was obtained from a man aged 30 to 39 with HIV.

V gene TRBV13 combines with J gene TRBJ2-7; a weak D match, TRBD2 (6 bases). In germline, CDR1 is PRHDT, CDR2 FYEKMQ (reference sequence). The CDR3 contains 15 residues. The V and J ends lost 0 bases and 0 bases respectively, with 9 bases between them. The CDR3 spells CASSLGGLSSYEQYF. The CDR3 DNA follows: TGTGCCAGCAGCTTAGGGGGACTGAGCTCCTACGAGCAGTACTTC.

This chain links TRBV10-3 with TRBJ2-5, with 12 bases fitting TRBD2. V lost 4 bases to trimming and J lost 5 bases; unmatched junction nucleotides: 11. Per the germline V gene, CDR1 is ENHRY and CDR2 is SYGVKD. This CDR3 contains 17 residues. The CDR3 sequence is CAISVFDLAGGLETQYF. CDR3 bases: TGTGCCATCAGTGTCTTTGACCTAGCGGGGGGGCTTGAGACCCAGTACTTC.

The chain recombines TRBV4-1 with TRBJ2-3; 15 nucleotides agree with TRBD2. V gave up 0 bases and J gave up 5 bases; unmatched junction bases: 9. The CDR3 runs to 19 residues. Germline CDR1 is MGHRA and CDR2 is YSYEKL. This CDR3 reads CASSQDLVPGLAGGDTQYF. CDR3 bases: TGCGCCAGCAGCCAAGATCTGGTCCCGGGACTAGCGGGGGGAGATACGCAGTATTTT.

The J gene is TRBJ1-2, the V gene TRBV5-1, with 7 bases lining up with TRBD1. Germline loops: CDR1 SGHRS, CDR2 YFSETQ. CDR3 length: 14 residues. V shed 4 bases, J shed 4 bases, and the junction held 7 bases outside the gene matches. The CDR3 is CASSVDRSAYGYTF. CDR3 nucleotides: TGCGCCAGCAGCGTGGACAGGTCTGCCTATGGCTACACCTTC.

V gene TRBV5-1 combines with J gene TRBJ1-6; 7 nucleotides align to TRBD1. This CDR3 is 16 amino acids long. CDR1 SGHRS and CDR2 YFSETQ come from the germline V gene. Losses at the gene ends were 4 bases for V and 8 bases for J; bases not matched to a gene: 12. The CDR3 is CASSPDLGGGHSPLHF. CDR3 coding DNA: TGCGCCAGCAGCCCGGATTTAGGAGGGGGCCATTCACCCCTCCACTTT.